The 32 T cell receptor beta chains listed next were all sequenced from one sample in a study of T cells after yellow fever vaccination. TCRdb re-called the 5' RACE reads through MiXCR, storing one row per CDR3 protein. This table has approximately 550,000 distinct CDR3 sequences, roughly a fifth appearing once. The material was PBMCs, obtained 15 days after the yellow fever booster vaccination. The receptor source for this set is a young man who received the YFV17D yellow fever vaccine.

This clonotype was counted only a few times. This sequence joins TRBV30 and TRBJ2-7; D might be TRBD2 (5 bases). V was pared by 0 bases and J by 7 bases, with 19 bases between. This CDR3 is built from 15 residues. Per the germline V gene, CDR1 is GTSNPN and CDR2 is SVGIG (reference sequence). CDR3 sequence reads: CAWSVRRERSEEQYF. The CDR3 nucleotides read TGTGCCTGGAGTGTACGACGGGAACGGTCGGAGGAGCAGTACTTC.

This clonotype has just a few counts. The chain combines TRBV4-2 with TRBJ2-7; TRBD1 is a possible D gene (6 bases). Between the trimmed V and J ends, which lost 0 bases and 3 bases, there was a span of 12 bases. The CDR3 spans 15 residues. The germline gives CDR1 LGHNA, CDR2 YNFKEQ. The CDR3 spells CASSQDAGASYEQYF. CDR3 DNA: TGTGCCAGCAGCCAAGATGCAGGGGCCAGCTACGAGCAGTACTTC.

The V and J genes are TRBV29-1 and TRBJ2-7; 13 positions match TRBD2. The J segment lost 0 bases and the V segment lost 6 bases, leaving 2 bases of the junction unmatched. This CDR3 is built from 14 residues. Germline values: CDR1 SQVTM, CDR2 ANQGSEA. In DNA, the CDR3 is TGCAGCGTGGGACTAGCGGGACCCTCCTACGAGCAGTACTTC. This gives the protein CSVGLAGPSYEQYF.

The gene calls are TRBV13 and TRBJ1-6, with a tentative D call TRBD1 (6 bases). CDR1 PRHDT and CDR2 FYEKMQ come from the germline V gene (reference sequence). Trimming stripped 0 bases from V and 7 bases from J, with 7 bases between. CDR3 length equals 14 residues. Written as DNA, the CDR3 is TGTGCCAGCAGCTTAGGGGGGGCGAATTCACCCCTCCACTTT. It yields the protein CASSLGGANSPLHF.

This clonotype was seen more than once but under ten times. In nucleotides, the CDR3 is TGTGCCAGTAGTATCCGAGCGGGAGATGTCCAAGAGACCCAGTACTTC. Translated, it gives CASSIRAGDVQETQYF. The rearrangement uses TRBV19 and TRBJ2-5; 8 bases match TRBD2. Per the germline V gene, CDR1 is LNHDA and CDR2 is SQIVND (reference sequence). V trimming: 3 bases; J trimming: 1 base; junction bases outside the gene matches: 7. This CDR3 has 16 amino acids.

This clonotype has only a few counts. Here the CDR3 reads CASSVELAGGDTQYF. As DNA, the CDR3 is TGTGCCAGCAGCGTAGAGTTAGCGGGAGGAGATACGCAGTATTTT. V gene TRBV9 combines with J gene TRBJ2-3; TRBD2 aligns across 10 bases. Trimming cost V 0 bases and J 5 bases; bases outside gene matches: 3. The CDR3 totals 15 residues. Germline assignment: CDR1 SGDLS and CDR2 YYNGEE.

This clonotype was detected only a few times. The V and J genes are TRBV28 and TRBJ1-6; no reliable D call. V was cut by 6 bases and J by 7 bases, with 13 bases left in between. This CDR3 spans 14 amino acids. CDR1 is MDHEN, CDR2 SYDVKM, per germline. CDR3 bases: TGTGCCAGCAGCCCTATCGGACGGAATTCACCCCTCCACTTT. Translation gives CASSPIGRNSPLHF. The complete variable domain, with remaining parts taken from reference TRBV28 and TRBJ1-6, reads DVKVTQSSRYLVKRTGEKVFLECVQDMDHENMFWYRQDPGLGLRLIYFSYDVKMKEKGDIPEGYSVSREKKERFSLILESASTNQTSMYLCASSPIGRNSPLHFGNGTRLTVT.

This clonotype was observed a few times. This CDR3 is CASSREGVGGYTF. The CDR3 DNA is TGTGCCAGCAGCCGCGAGGGGGTCGGCGGCTACACCTTC. The genes are TRBV7-9 and TRBJ1-2; tentative D call: TRBD1 (6 bases). Trimming stripped 5 bases from V and 8 bases from J, with 15 bases between. Germline-derived CDR1 and CDR2 are SEHNR and FQNEAQ (reference sequence). This CDR3 comprises 13 residues.

This chain connects TRBV18 to TRBJ2-6; D is undetermined. The germline V gene has CDR1 KGHSH and CDR2 LQKENI. The CDR3 is 16 amino acids. The V end lost 4 bases, the J end lost 2 bases, and 12 bases lay between the germline ends. CDR3 DNA: TGTGCCAGCTCACTTGGGGTTGGAGCTGGGGCCAACGTCCTGACTTTC. It yields the protein CASSLGVGAGANVLTF. The full variable domain, rest sourced from reference TRBV18 and TRBJ2-6, is NAGVMQNPRHLVRRRGQEARLRCSPMKGHSHVYWYRQLPEEGLKFMVYLQKENIIDESGMPKERFSAEFPKEGPSILRIQQVVRGDSAAYFCASSLGVGAGANVLTFGAGSRLTVL.

This chain joins TRBV7-8 and TRBJ2-3, with TRBD2 matching over 9 bases. From germline, CDR1 is SGHVS and CDR2 FQNEAQ. Losses at the gene ends were 4 bases for V and 0 bases for J; bases not matched to a gene: 5. The length of the CDR3 is 16 residues. Here the CDR3 DNA reads TGTGCCAGCAGCTATGCTAGCGGGATTAGCACAGATACGCAGTATTTT. This gives the protein CASSYASGISTDTQYF.

V is TRBV7-3 and J is TRBJ2-3, with 8 bases that match TRBD2. The trim removed 5 bases at V and 2 bases at J, leaving 6 bases unmatched. The CDR3 is 15 residues long. Germline CDR1 SGHTA, CDR2 FQGTGA. CDR3 region: CASSPTAGVTDTQYF. The DNA for the CDR3 is TGTGCCAGCAGCCCCACAGCGGGAGTCACAGATACGCAGTATTTT.

This clonotype appeared many times. The chain joins TRBV24-1 to TRBJ2-7; TRBD2 aligns across 7 bases. Germline V gene lookup returns CDR1 KGHDR and CDR2 SFDVKD. Trimming cost V 9 bases and J 0 bases; bases outside gene matches: 7. The CDR3 extends over 14 amino acids. CDR3 coding DNA: TGTGCCACCTCCTCTAGCGGAGACTCCTACGAGCAGTACTTC. Protein sequence: CATSSSGDSYEQYF.

The chain joins TRBV4-2 to TRBJ1-5; D unresolved. Germline assignment: CDR1 LGHNA and CDR2 YNFKEQ. V dropped 0 bases and J dropped 0 bases, with 3 bases sitting between them. The CDR3 is 14 residues long. The CDR3 spells CASSQDYSNQPQHF. Here the CDR3 DNA reads TGTGCCAGCAGCCAAGATTATAGCAATCAGCCCCAGCATTTT.

The genes are TRBV20-1 and TRBJ2-5; weak D call: TRBD2 (5 bases). V was trimmed by 4 bases and J by 2 bases, leaving 8 bases between them. CDR3 length equals 12 residues. Germline CDR1 is DFQATT and CDR2 is SNEGSKA (reference sequence). CDR3 sequence (DNA): TGCAGTGCTATGGGGAGACAAGAGACCCAGTACTTC. Translating gives CSAMGRQETQYF.

V gene TRBV20-1 combines with J gene TRBJ2-1; 10 nucleotides agree with TRBD2. The germline CDR1 and CDR2 sequences are DFQATT and SNEGSKA (reference sequence). The CDR3 length is 15 residues. J lost 7 bases, V lost 3 bases, and 9 bases had no gene match. CDR3 in amino acids: CSARGSGRLGNEQFF. The CDR3 DNA reads as TGCAGTGCTAGGGGTAGCGGGAGGTTGGGTAATGAGCAGTTCTTC.

This clonotype was counted only a few times. The genes are TRBV20-1 and TRBJ2-7; D is uncertain. Germline lookup yields CDR1 DFQATT and CDR2 SNEGSKA (reference sequence). The CDR3 is 12 residues long. V was pared by 6 bases and J by 2 bases, with 11 bases between. The CDR3 DNA reads TGCAGTGCCGCCCCCGCAACCTACGAGCAGTACTTC. As protein: CSAAPATYEQYF.

The genes are TRBV7-9 and TRBJ2-4, with a tentative D call TRBD1 (7 bases). The germline V and J ends were trimmed by 3 bases and 1 base, with 13 bases remaining between them. The CDR3 has 16 amino acids. Germline lookup yields CDR1 SEHNR and CDR2 FQNEAQ (reference sequence). Written as DNA, the CDR3 is TGTGCCAGCAGCTTTCCCAGGGGGGAGGCCAAAAACATTCAGTACTTC. This encodes CASSFPRGEAKNIQYF. Drawing the rest from reference TRBV7-9 and TRBJ2-4, the complete variable domain is DTGVSQNPRHKITKRGQNVTFRCDPISEHNRLYWYRQTLGQGPEFLTYFQNEAQLEKSRLLSDRFSAERPKGSFSTLEIQRTEQGDSAMYLCASSFPRGEAKNIQYFGAGTRLSVL.

V is TRBV12-3 or TRBV12-4 and J is TRBJ2-3; maybe TRBD1 (5 bases). The CDR3 loop spans 15 amino acids. V gave up 3 bases and J gave up 4 bases, with 14 bases separating them. The CDR3 region is CASSFAQGLSDTQYF. CDR3 DNA: TGTGCCAGCAGTTTCGCCCAGGGTTTATCAGATACGCAGTATTTT.

J is TRBJ2-7 and V is TRBV20-1, with a tentative D call TRBD1 (6 bases). The V end lost 3 bases, the J end lost 0 bases, and 12 bases lay between the germline ends. Germline lookup yields CDR1 DFQATT and CDR2 SNEGSKA (reference sequence). This CDR3 region has 14 residues. CDR3 region: CSASRTDYSYEQYF. In DNA, the CDR3 is TGCAGTGCTAGTAGGACAGACTACTCCTACGAGCAGTACTTC.

This clonotype was detected a few times. The genes are TRBV6-1 and TRBJ2-1; the D is unclear. The CDR3 length is 14 residues. Germline V CDR1 and CDR2: MNHNS, SASEGT. Trimming took off 7 bases at V and 8 bases at J, with 18 bases between the two ends. In DNA, the CDR3 is TGTGCCAGCAAAATTAGCCAAGGCGGCGATGAGCAGTTCTTC. Its translation is CASKISQGGDEQFF.

The chain recombines TRBV20-1 with TRBJ2-6; no clear D gene. Germline V CDR1 and CDR2: DFQATT, SNEGSKA (reference sequence). The CDR3 is 15 residues long. V lost 3 bases and J 3 bases, leaving 12 bases between the germline ends. The chain's CDR3 is CSARQFSFGANVLTF. CDR3 coding DNA: TGCAGTGCTAGGCAATTTTCTTTTGGGGCCAACGTCCTGACTTTC.

The chain recombines TRBV5-1 with TRBJ2-1; 8 positions match TRBD1. This CDR3 contains 17 residues. Germline trimming cut 2 bases from V and 7 bases from J; bases unmatched to any gene: 14. The germline V gene encodes CDR1 SGHRS and CDR2 YFSETQ. The chain's CDR3 is CASSFGRTGREMNEQFF. DNA for the CDR3: TGCGCCAGCAGCTTCGGCAGGACAGGGCGGGAAATGAATGAGCAGTTCTTC.

This clonotype was counted between two and nine times. The CDR3 nucleotides are TGTGCCAGCAGCTTAGAAGCGGGAGAGTATTCCGAGCAGTACTTC. It is translated as CASSLEAGEYSEQYF. The genes are TRBV7-2 and TRBJ2-7; 8 nucleotides line up with TRBD2. The CDR3 has 15 residues. V lost 1 base to trimming and J lost 6 bases; unmatched junction nucleotides: 8. Per the germline V gene, CDR1 is SGHTA and CDR2 is FQGNSA.

The chain uses TRBV30 and TRBJ1-1; possible D gene TRBD1, 6 bases. The V end was cut by 3 bases, the J end by 3 bases, with 11 bases between. CDR1 and CDR2 from the germline V gene are GTSNPN and SVGIG (reference sequence). This CDR3 has 13 residues. The CDR3 DNA reads as TGTGCCTGGAGGGGGTGGGGGCACACTGAAGCTTTCTTT. This encodes CAWRGWGHTEAFF.

The V and J genes are TRBV19 and TRBJ2-3; 9 positions match TRBD1. CDR1 and CDR2 (germline): LNHDA, SQIVND (reference sequence). This CDR3 has 13 residues. The junction had 8 bases not matched to a gene; V was cut back by 9 bases and J by 7 bases. The DNA of the CDR3 is TGTGCCAGCTCCGGGACAGGGTTGAATACGCAGTATTTT. It yields the protein CASSGTGLNTQYF.

CDR3 amino acids: CASSLGTANAGTQYF. For the CDR3, the DNA is TGTGCCAGCAGCTTAGGGACTGCTAACGCTGGGACCCAGTACTTC. The chain employs TRBV7-2 and TRBJ2-5; TRBD2 is a possible D gene (5 bases). Germline V gene lookup returns CDR1 SGHTA and CDR2 FQGNSA. The V end was cut by 1 base, the J end by 7 bases, with 16 bases between. This CDR3 has 15 amino acids.

The rearrangement links TRBV5-1 to TRBJ2-1; D gene unclear. The CDR3 has 16 amino acids. V lost 0 bases and J 0 bases, leaving 10 bases between the germline ends. Germline CDR1 reads SGHRS; CDR2 reads YFSETQ. The CDR3 loop is CASSLVSLNSYNEQFF. The CDR3, as DNA: TGCGCCAGCAGCTTGGTTAGCTTAAACTCCTACAATGAGCAGTTCTTC.

The chain employs TRBV9 and TRBJ1-1; D is undetermined. CDR1 and CDR2 (germline): SGDLS, YYNGEE. Trimming cost V 6 bases and J 6 bases, with 15 bases left between them. This CDR3 has 13 amino acids. The CDR3 is CASTSSGSPEAFF. For the CDR3, the DNA is TGTGCCAGCACCTCTTCGGGATCTCCTGAAGCTTTCTTT.

J is TRBJ2-3 and V is TRBV6-4, with a possible D match to TRBD2 (5 bases). V was cut by 2 bases and J by 4 bases, with 10 bases left in between. The length of the CDR3 is 14 residues. In germline, CDR1 is MRHNA, CDR2 SNTAGT. CDR3 sequence: CASSDRGGADTQYF. Written as DNA, the CDR3 is TGTGCCAGCAGTGACCGGGGTGGGGCAGATACGCAGTATTTT.

This clonotype was observed many times. V gene TRBV5-1 combines with J gene TRBJ1-2; the D is unclear. V was clipped by 3 bases and J by 3 bases, with 9 bases between them. The CDR3 contains 13 residues. Germline-derived CDR1 and CDR2 are SGHRS and YFSETQ. CDR3 sequence: CASSSAGYYGYTF. CDR3 nucleotides: TGCGCCAGCAGCTCGGCGGGGTACTATGGCTACACCTTC. Using reference TRBV5-1 and TRBJ1-2 for the parts outside the CDR3, the full variable domain is KAGVTQTPRYLIKTRGQQVTLSCSPISGHRSVSWYQQTPGQGLQFLFEYFSETQRNKGNFPGRFSGRQFSNSRSEMNVSTLELGDSALYLCASSSAGYYGYTFGSGTRLTVV.

This clonotype occurred a few times. V usage is TRBV24-1 and J usage is TRBJ2-1, with TRBD2 as a possible D gene (5 bases). Trimming cost V 9 bases and J 4 bases, with 12 bases left between them. The CDR3 is made up of 13 amino acids. CDR1 is KGHDR and CDR2 is SFDVKD in the germline V gene. CDR3 sequence reads: CATSKDSYNEQFF. In DNA form, the CDR3 reads TGTGCCACCTCAAAGGACTCATACAATGAGCAGTTCTTC.

The rearrangement links TRBV20-1 to TRBJ2-7; D is perhaps TRBD1 (6 bases). The V gene's germline CDR1 is DFQATT and CDR2 SNEGSKA (reference sequence). Trimming cost V 5 bases and J 6 bases, with 8 bases left between them. CDR3 length: 10 amino acids. CDR3 loop: CSAYRVEQYF. The CDR3 DNA is TGCAGTGCTTACAGGGTCGAGCAGTACTTC.